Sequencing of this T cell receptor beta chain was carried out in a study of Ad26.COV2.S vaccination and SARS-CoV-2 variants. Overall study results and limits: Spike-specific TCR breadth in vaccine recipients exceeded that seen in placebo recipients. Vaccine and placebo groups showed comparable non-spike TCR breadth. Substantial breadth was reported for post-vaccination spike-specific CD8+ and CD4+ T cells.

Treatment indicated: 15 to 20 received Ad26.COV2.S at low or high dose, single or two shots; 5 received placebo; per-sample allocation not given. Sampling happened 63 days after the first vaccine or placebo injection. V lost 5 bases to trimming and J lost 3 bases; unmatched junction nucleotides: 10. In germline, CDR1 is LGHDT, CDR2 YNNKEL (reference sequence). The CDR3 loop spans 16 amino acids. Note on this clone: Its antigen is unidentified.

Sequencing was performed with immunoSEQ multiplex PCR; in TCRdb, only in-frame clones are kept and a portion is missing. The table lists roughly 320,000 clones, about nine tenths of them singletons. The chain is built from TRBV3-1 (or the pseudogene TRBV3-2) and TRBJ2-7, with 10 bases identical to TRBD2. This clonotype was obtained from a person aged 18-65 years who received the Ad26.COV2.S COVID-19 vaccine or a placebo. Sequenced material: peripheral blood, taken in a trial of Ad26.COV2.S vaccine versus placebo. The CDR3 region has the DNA TGTGCCAGCAGCTACGCGGGGACTAGCGATGACTACGAGCAGTACTTC. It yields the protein CASSYAGTSDDYEQYF.